One T cell receptor beta chain is described in this entry. This sample was taken from a study of blood T cell repertoires in COVID-19. The wider study: Acute-phase and convalescent COVID-19 samples originated in the United States, Italy and Spain. Sources were T cells, B-cell-depleted T cells, or PBMCs; the material itself was cDNA or gDNA.

As originally analysed: From reference gene primer amplification, estimates of nucleated cell counts were derived. Assay used: immunoSEQ multiplex PCR; TCRdb lists only in-frame clones, some missing. The DNA gave D and trimming, while V, J and clone size come from that table. The sample includes about 220,000 clones, approximately 81% seen only once; the top ten take just under 20%. The V end lost 7 bases, the J end lost 8 bases, and 17 bases lay between the germline ends. This CDR3 has 13 amino acids. The specimen sequenced was peripheral blood. The genes are TRBV12-3 or TRBV12-4 and TRBJ1-2; D is uncertain. This clonotype was obtained from a man younger than 40 with active or convalescent COVID-19. CDR3 amino acids: CASTAGPRVGYTF. The CDR3 DNA is TGTGCCAGCACGGCGGGTCCCCGGGTGGGCTACACCTTC.